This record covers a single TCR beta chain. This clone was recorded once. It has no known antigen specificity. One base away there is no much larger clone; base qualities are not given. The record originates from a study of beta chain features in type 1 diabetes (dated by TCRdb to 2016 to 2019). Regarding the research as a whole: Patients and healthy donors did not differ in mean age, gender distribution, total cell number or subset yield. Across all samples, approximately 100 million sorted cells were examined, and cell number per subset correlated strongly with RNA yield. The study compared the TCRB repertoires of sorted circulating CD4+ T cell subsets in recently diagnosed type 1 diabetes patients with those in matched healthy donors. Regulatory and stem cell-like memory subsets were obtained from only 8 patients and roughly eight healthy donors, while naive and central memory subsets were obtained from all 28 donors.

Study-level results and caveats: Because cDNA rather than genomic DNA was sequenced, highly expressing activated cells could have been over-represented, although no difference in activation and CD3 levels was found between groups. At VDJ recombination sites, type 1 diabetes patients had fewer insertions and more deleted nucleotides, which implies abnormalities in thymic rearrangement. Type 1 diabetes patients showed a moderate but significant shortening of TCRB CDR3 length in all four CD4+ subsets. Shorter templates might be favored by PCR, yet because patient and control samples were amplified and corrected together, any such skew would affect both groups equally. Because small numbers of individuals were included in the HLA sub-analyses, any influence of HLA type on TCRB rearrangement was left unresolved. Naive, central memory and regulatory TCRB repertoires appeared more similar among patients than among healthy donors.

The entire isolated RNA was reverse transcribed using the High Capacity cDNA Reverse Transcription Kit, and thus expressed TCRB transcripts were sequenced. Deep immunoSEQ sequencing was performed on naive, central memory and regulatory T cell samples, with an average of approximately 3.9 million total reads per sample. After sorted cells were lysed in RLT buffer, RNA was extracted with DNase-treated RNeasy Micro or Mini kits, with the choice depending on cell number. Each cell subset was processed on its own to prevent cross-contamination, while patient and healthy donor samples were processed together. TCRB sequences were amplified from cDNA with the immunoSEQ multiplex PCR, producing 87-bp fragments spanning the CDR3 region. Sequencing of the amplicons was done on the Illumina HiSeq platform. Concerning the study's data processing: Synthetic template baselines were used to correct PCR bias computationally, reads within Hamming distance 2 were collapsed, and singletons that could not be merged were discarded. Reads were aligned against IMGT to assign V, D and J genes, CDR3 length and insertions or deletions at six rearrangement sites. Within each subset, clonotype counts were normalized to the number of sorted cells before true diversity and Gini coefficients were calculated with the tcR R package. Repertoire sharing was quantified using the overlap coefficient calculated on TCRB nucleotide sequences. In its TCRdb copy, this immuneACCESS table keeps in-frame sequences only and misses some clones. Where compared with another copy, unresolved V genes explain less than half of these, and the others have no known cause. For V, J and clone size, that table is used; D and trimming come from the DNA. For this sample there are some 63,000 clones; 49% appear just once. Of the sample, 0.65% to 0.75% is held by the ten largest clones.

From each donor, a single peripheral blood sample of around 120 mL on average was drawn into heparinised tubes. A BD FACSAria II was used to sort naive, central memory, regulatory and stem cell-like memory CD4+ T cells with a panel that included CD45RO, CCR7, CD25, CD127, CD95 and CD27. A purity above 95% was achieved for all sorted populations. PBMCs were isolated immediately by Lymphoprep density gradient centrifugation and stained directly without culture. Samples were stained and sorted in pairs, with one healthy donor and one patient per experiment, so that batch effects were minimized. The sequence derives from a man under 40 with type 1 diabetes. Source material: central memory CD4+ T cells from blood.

The CDR3 reads as follows: CASSMAPAGGPYEQFF. Read as DNA, the sequence is TGCGCCAGCAGCATGGCCCCTGCGGGGGGGCCCTATGAGCAGTTCTTC. The rearranged segments are TRBV5-1 and TRBJ2-1, with 9 middle bases fitting TRBD2. The CDR3 measures 16 amino acids from cysteine to phenylalanine. Of all the DNA, just the CDR3 is kept, 48 bases in frame from base 1. Trimming removed 4 bases from V and 8 bases from J; the gene matches leave 13 bases unexplained. Looking up the germline V gene yields CDR1 SGHRS and CDR2 YFSETQ.